This T cell receptor beta chain was identified in a study of blood T cell repertoires in COVID-19. In the study overall: PBMCs, B-cell-depleted T cells, or T cells were the source of the cDNA or gDNA that made up the material.

Assay: immunoSEQ multiplex PCR; the TCRdb copy retains only in-frame clones and omits some. The data hold 180,000 or so clones, with approximately 80% observed a single time. Sequencing input: peripheral blood. The clonotype originates from a woman in her thirties or forties with COVID-19, enrolled during active disease.

The CDR3 protein is CASSSLQGETQYF. CDR3 coding DNA: TGCGCCAGCAGTTCCCTGCAGGGAGAGACCCAGTACTTC. The rearrangement joins TRBV5-1 to TRBJ2-5, with D perhaps TRBD1 (5 bases). Trimming left V 5 bases short and J 4 bases short, with 12 bases between. The V gene's germline CDR1 is SGHRS and CDR2 YFSETQ. The CDR3 spans 13 residues.